The 27 T cell receptor beta chains in this list originate from one sample, sequenced in a study of T-cell reconstitution after alpha-beta-depleted transplantation in children. This sample's TCRbeta library carried unique molecular identifier barcodes. One entry per CDR3 protein, called by TCRdb with MiXCR from the PCR reads. The table records some 500,000 distinct CDR3 sequences, around 17% of them present only once. Sequences were derived from PBMCs from the stem cell graft donor, sampled from the stem cell graft. All receptors derive from a human donor who donated a stem cell graft to a child with acute lymphoblastic leukemia.

This clonotype was observed a handful of times. The chain couples TRBV10-3 to TRBJ2-1; TRBD2 might be the D (6 bases). The CDR3 runs 17 residues. CDR1 is ENHRY, CDR2 SYGVKD, per germline. Trimming removed 2 bases from V and 6 bases from J, with 20 bases in between. The CDR3 nucleotides are TGTGCCATCAGTGAGAGAGAGACTAGTCCCGTTGGCAATGAGCAGTTCTTC. Its translation is CAISERETSPVGNEQFF.

This clonotype was detected only a few times. The genes are TRBV29-1 and TRBJ2-5; 10 bases match TRBD2. Trimming at V came to 4 bases and at J to 5 bases, leaving 7 bases not matched to a gene. There are 14 residues in the CDR3. Germline CDR1 and CDR2: SQVTM and ANQGSEA. The CDR3 bases are TGCAGCGTTGTACCTAGCGGGAGACGGGAGACCCAGTACTTC. This encodes CSVVPSGRRETQYF.

This clonotype turned up a few times. The chain is built from TRBV10-3 and TRBJ1-5; TRBD1 aligns across 8 bases. The V segment lost 3 bases and the J segment 5 bases; nucleotides outside the gene matches: 6. The CDR3 runs 15 residues. Germline V gives CDR1 ENHRY, CDR2 SYGVKD. This chain's CDR3 is CAISDQTGGYQPQHF. The CDR3 nucleotides are TGTGCCATCAGTGACCAAACAGGGGGATATCAGCCCCAGCATTTT.

This clonotype was seen a handful of times. V is TRBV24-1 and J is TRBJ1-2; maybe TRBD1 (5 bases). V lost 3 bases, J lost 8 bases, and 12 bases lay in between. Germline V gene sequence: CDR1 KGHDR, CDR2 SFDVKD. The CDR3 loop spans 13 amino acids. The CDR3: CATSDQGTGGYTF. CDR3 DNA sequence: TGTGCCACCAGTGATCAAGGGACCGGGGGCTACACCTTC.

The rearrangement joins TRBV6-5 to TRBJ2-2; 9 nucleotides agree with TRBD2. Unmatched junction bases numbered 6, after V lost 4 bases and J lost 0 bases. This CDR3 region has 17 residues. In germline, CDR1 is MNHEY, CDR2 SVGAGI. This CDR3 is CASSSLGLAANTGELFF. In DNA, the CDR3 is TGTGCCAGCAGTTCCTTGGGACTAGCTGCGAACACCGGGGAGCTGTTTTTT.

V and J are TRBV12-3 or TRBV12-4 and TRBJ1-5; D is unresolved. The V end was cut by 3 bases, the J end by 2 bases, with 14 bases between. The length of the CDR3 is 16 residues. CDR3 region: CASSFSFLGGNQPQHF. The CDR3 DNA sequence: TGTGCCAGCAGTTTTTCCTTCCTCGGGGGCAATCAGCCCCAGCATTTT.

This clonotype was seen a handful of times. This chain connects TRBV5-1 to TRBJ2-3; D might be TRBD1 or TRBD2, each matching 5 bases. V shed 4 bases and J shed 5 bases, with 14 bases lying between them. In germline, CDR1 is SGHRS, CDR2 YFSETQ. This CDR3 is built from 14 residues. CDR3 region: CASSEGTRGDTQYF. The CDR3 DNA sequence: TGCGCCAGCAGCGAAGGGACCCGCGGAGATACGCAGTATTTT.

This clonotype was seen more than once but under ten times. This chain connects TRBV10-3 to TRBJ2-7; 8 nucleotides line up with TRBD2. V lost 0 bases and J lost 4; bases outside the gene matches: 8. Germline lookup yields CDR1 ENHRY and CDR2 SYGVKD. CDR3 size: 16 residues. The CDR3 DNA reads TGTGCCATCAGTGAGTCGAACAGCGGGAGAGGGTACGAGCAGTACTTC. It translates to CAISESNSGRGYEQYF.

This clonotype was seen a handful of times. CDR3 coding DNA: TGCAGCGTTTCCGGTGACAGGGGGTCCTACGAGCAGTACTTC. It specifies CSVSGDRGSYEQYF. The chain joins TRBV29-1 to TRBJ2-7, with TRBD1 matching over 9 bases. Losses at the gene ends were 5 bases for V and 1 base for J; bases not matched to a gene: 6. This CDR3 is built from 14 residues. CDR1 and CDR2 (germline): SQVTM, ANQGSEA.

This clonotype was observed many times. The V and J genes are TRBV10-3 and TRBJ2-6, with 10 bases fitting TRBD1. The CDR3 extends over 15 amino acids. The V gene's germline CDR1 is ENHRY and CDR2 SYGVKD. Trimming took 6 bases from V and 4 from J; bases not matched to a gene: 3. The chain's CDR3 is CAIRGQGTGANVLTF. The CDR3 nucleotides are TGTGCCATCAGGGGACAGGGGACCGGGGCCAACGTCCTGACTTTC.

The table lists this clonotype with a few counts. The chain joins TRBV27 to TRBJ2-1; 13 bases fit TRBD2. Germline CDR1 MNHEY, CDR2 SMNVEV (reference sequence). The CDR3 loop spans 14 amino acids. V was clipped by 6 bases and J by 14 bases; unmatched bases: 10. The DNA of the CDR3 is TGTGCCAGCAGGCGGACTAGCGGGAGTTACCTGGAGTTCTTC. Amino acids: CASRRTSGSYLEFF.

This clonotype was found a few times. The chain joins TRBV7-9 to TRBJ1-2; D ambiguous. Germline CDR1 is SEHNR and CDR2 is FQNEAQ (reference sequence). CDR3 length equals 13 residues. With 6 bases removed from V and 1 base from J, the gap between germline ends came to 9 bases. This CDR3 reads CASSPDINYGYTF. In DNA form, the CDR3 reads TGTGCCAGCAGTCCTGACATTAACTATGGCTACACCTTC.

This chain joins TRBV27 and TRBJ1-5; D unclear. In germline, CDR1 is MNHEY, CDR2 SMNVEV (reference sequence). Trimming took off 6 bases at V and 1 base at J, with 4 bases between the two ends. The length of the CDR3 is 12 residues. DNA for the CDR3: TGTGCCAGCAGAGACAGCAATCAGCCCCAGCATTTT. Residues: CASRDSNQPQHF.

A few counts support this clonotype. CDR3 in amino acids: CASSISGRHDTQYF. In DNA form, the CDR3 reads TGTGCCAGCAGCATTAGCGGGAGGCACGATACGCAGTATTTT. The chain recombines TRBV7-6 with TRBJ2-3; 10 bases match TRBD2. The J segment lost 6 bases and the V segment lost 5 bases, leaving 5 bases of the junction unmatched. Germline V gives CDR1 SGHVS, CDR2 FNYEAQ. The CDR3 is 14 residues long.

The chain employs TRBV6-1 and TRBJ2-5; 10 nucleotides match TRBD1. The V and J ends lost 6 bases and 2 bases, in that order; junction bases with no gene match: 15. Germline loops: CDR1 MNHNS, CDR2 SASEGT. This CDR3 has 18 amino acids. This CDR3 is CASRGQGVVLRWQETQYF. CDR3 coding DNA: TGTGCCAGCAGAGGACAGGGGGTAGTGTTAAGGTGGCAAGAGACCCAGTACTTC.

This clonotype was seen only a few times. The chain has TRBV7-6 and TRBJ2-7, with 7 nucleotides matching TRBD2. Germline V gives CDR1 SGHVS, CDR2 FNYEAQ. The CDR3 loop spans 19 amino acids. With 3 bases clipped from V and 3 bases from J, the junction kept 20 bases outside the gene matches. CDR3 sequence: CASSFQPTLAEEHDYEQYF. CDR3 sequence (DNA): TGTGCCAGCAGCTTTCAACCAACTCTAGCGGAAGAACACGACTACGAGCAGTACTTC.

This clonotype was recorded a few times. This chain uses TRBV7-3 with TRBJ2-5, with unresolved D. The CDR3 sequence is 16 residues long. V was shortened by 1 base and J by 2 bases, with 14 bases between the two germline ends. Germline lookup yields CDR1 SGHTA and CDR2 FQGTGA. The CDR3 DNA is TGTGCCAGCAGCTTAAGATCCCCAGGTCCACAAGAGACCCAGTACTTC. This codes for CASSLRSPGPQETQYF. Supplemented by reference TRBV7-3 and TRBJ2-5, the full variable domain reads GAGVSQTPSNKVTEKGKYVELRCDPISGHTALYWYRQSLGQGPEFLIYFQGTGAADDSGLPNDRFFAVRPEGSVSTLKIQRTERGDSAVYLCASSLRSPGPQETQYFGPGTRLLVL.

The rearrangement uses TRBV12-3 or TRBV12-4 and TRBJ2-7; 7 bases fit TRBD2. The CDR3 sequence is 15 residues long. J lost 2 bases, V lost 6 bases, and 10 bases had no gene match. CDR3 sequence: CASSTGGSAPYEQYF. CDR3 DNA: TGTGCCAGCAGCACGGGAGGCAGTGCTCCCTACGAGCAGTACTTC.

This chain joins TRBV5-1 and TRBJ2-5; a weak D match, TRBD1 (6 bases). With 3 bases removed from V and 5 bases from J, the gap between germline ends came to 11 bases. The CDR3 totals 13 residues. The V gene's germline CDR1 is SGHRS and CDR2 YFSETQ. The CDR3 sequence is CASSSDSVETQYF. The CDR3 nucleotides are TGCGCCAGCAGCTCGGACAGTGTGGAGACCCAGTACTTC.

There are a few counts of this clonotype. The V and J genes are TRBV5-1 and TRBJ2-1; D is uncertain. This CDR3 has 11 amino acids. Trimming left V 6 bases short and J 5 bases short, with 6 bases between. CDR1 and CDR2 from the germline V gene are SGHRS and YFSETQ. The CDR3 sequence is CASTQNNEQFF. The CDR3 DNA sequence: TGCGCCAGCACCCAGAACAATGAGCAGTTCTTC.

The J gene is TRBJ2-7, the V gene TRBV4-1; no firm D call. Trimming removed 1 base from V and 1 base from J, with 14 bases in between. The CDR3 has 16 residues. From germline, CDR1 is MGHRA and CDR2 YSYEKL. The CDR3 sequence: CASSQVPRGRSYEQYF. The DNA of the CDR3 is TGCGCCAGCAGCCAAGTCCCCCGCGGTAGGTCCTACGAGCAGTACTTC.

V usage is TRBV6-2 or TRBV6-3 and J usage is TRBJ2-1; 14 bases agree with TRBD2. Unmatched junction bases numbered 21, after V lost 8 bases and J lost 3 bases. This CDR3 is built from 21 residues. Per the germline V gene, CDR1 is MNHEY and CDR2 is SVGEGT. The DNA of the CDR3 is TGTGCCAGCGGCAAGTACGTTGGTTCTGGGACTAGCGGGAGCGGCTACAATGAGCAGTTCTTC. It yields the protein CASGKYVGSGTSGSGYNEQFF.

This clonotype was observed a few times. The rearrangement links TRBV15 to TRBJ2-1, with 11 bases lining up with TRBD2. This CDR3 spans 16 amino acids. CDR1 is LNHNV, CDR2 YYDKDF, per germline (reference sequence). J lost 6 bases, V lost 1 base, and 5 bases had no gene match. As DNA, the CDR3 is TGTGCCACCAGCAGAGGACTAGCGGGAAAGGCCAATGAGCAGTTCTTC. It specifies CATSRGLAGKANEQFF. The whole variable domain, filled in from reference TRBV15 and TRBJ2-1, reads DAMVIQNPRYQVTQFGKPVTLSCSQTLNHNVMYWYQQKSSQAPKLLFHYYDKDFNNEADTPDNFQSRRPNTSFCFLDIRSPGLGDTAMYLCATSRGLAGKANEQFFGPGTRLTVL.

The V gene is TRBV6-5, the J gene TRBJ2-7, with D unclear. This CDR3 has 11 residues. CDR1 MNHEY and CDR2 SVGAGI come from the germline V gene. V lost 8 bases and J lost 3, with 8 bases in between. This CDR3 is CASLDGYEQYF. In DNA form, the CDR3 reads TGTGCCAGCCTGGACGGCTACGAGCAGTACTTC.

The rearrangement joins TRBV20-1 to TRBJ2-1; TRBD1 agrees at 7 bases. CDR3 size: 18 residues. The junction had 21 bases not matched to a gene; V was cut back by 2 bases and J by 8 bases. CDR1 is DFQATT and CDR2 is SNEGSKA in the germline V gene (reference sequence). The CDR3 coding sequence is TGCAGTGCTAGACCCGGGCCGGGACAGAAATGGGAGTGGGATGAGCAGTTCTTC. It yields the protein CSARPGPGQKWEWDEQFF.

A note on this clonotype: One junction end does not reproduce the germline sequence, and a read error may be involved. The chain links TRBV12-3 or TRBV12-4 to TRBJ2-3; TRBD1 matches at 7 bases. The CDR3 sequence is 19 residues long. The CDR3 spells CASCLAHRGFYRVTDTQYF. The CDR3 bases are TGTGCCAGCTGTTTAGCGCACAGGGGCTTCTATCGGGTCACAGATACGCAGTATTTT.

The chain combines TRBV11-1 with TRBJ2-7, with D perhaps matching TRBD2 (5 bases). This CDR3 is 18 amino acids long. Trimming left V 3 bases short and J 3 bases short, with 24 bases between. Germline V gene lookup returns CDR1 SGHAT and CDR2 FQDESV (reference sequence). CDR3 bases: TGTGCCAGCAGCTTCTTCTCGGGATTATCAGATTCTTACTACGAGCAGTACTTC. Its translation: CASSFFSGLSDSYYEQYF.